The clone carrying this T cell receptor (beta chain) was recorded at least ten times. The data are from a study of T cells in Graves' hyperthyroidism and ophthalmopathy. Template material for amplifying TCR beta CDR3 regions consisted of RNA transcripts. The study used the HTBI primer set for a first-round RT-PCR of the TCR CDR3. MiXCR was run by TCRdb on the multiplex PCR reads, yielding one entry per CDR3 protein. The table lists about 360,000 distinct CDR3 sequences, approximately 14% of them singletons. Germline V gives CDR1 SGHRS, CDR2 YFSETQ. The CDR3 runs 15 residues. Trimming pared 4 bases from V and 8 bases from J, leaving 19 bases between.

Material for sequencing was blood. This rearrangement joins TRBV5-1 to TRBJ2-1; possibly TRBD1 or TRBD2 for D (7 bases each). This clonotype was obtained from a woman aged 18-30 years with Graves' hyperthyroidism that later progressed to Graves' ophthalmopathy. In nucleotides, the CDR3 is TGCGCCAGCAGCCAGACCCAGGGGGGGACCCATGAGCAGTTCTTC. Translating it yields CASSQTQGGTHEQFF.